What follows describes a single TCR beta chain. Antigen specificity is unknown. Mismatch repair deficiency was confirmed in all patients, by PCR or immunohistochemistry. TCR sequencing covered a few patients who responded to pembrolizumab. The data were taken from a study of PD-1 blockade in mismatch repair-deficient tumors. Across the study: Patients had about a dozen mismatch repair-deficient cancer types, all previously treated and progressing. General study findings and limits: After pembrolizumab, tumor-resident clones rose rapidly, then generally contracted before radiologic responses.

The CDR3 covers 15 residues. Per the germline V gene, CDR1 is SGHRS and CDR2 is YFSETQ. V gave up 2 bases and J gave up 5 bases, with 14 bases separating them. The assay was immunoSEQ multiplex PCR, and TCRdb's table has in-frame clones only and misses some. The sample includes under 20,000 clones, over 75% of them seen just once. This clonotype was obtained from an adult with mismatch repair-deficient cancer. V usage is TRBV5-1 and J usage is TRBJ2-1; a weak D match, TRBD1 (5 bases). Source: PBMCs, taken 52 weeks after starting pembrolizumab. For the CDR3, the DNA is TGCGCCAGCAGCTTTCGGACATCCCAGGACAATGAGCAGTTCTTC. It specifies CASSFRTSQDNEQFF.